This entry lists 20 T cell receptor beta chains sequenced from one sample in a study of vaccination effects on CD4 cells after COVID-19. Antigens of these TCRs are unknown. Before any sequencing was done, the ViraFEST assay used viral peptide pools to expand antigen-specific CD4+ T cells. Following 10 days of culture, CD4+ T cells were isolated. Subjects were given two BNT162b2 or mRNA-1273 vaccine doses. Sequencing used immunoSEQ multiplex PCR; TCRdb keeps in-frame clones, though not all of them. The sample has tens of thousands of clones, roughly 70% seen once; the top ten hold over 7.5%. This sample comprised CD4+ T cells from PBMCs cultured with SARS-CoV-2 spike peptides, obtained after COVID-19 vaccination. Receptor source: a human donor who received a COVID-19 vaccine.

The rearrangement uses TRBV4-1 and TRBJ2-6; TRBD2 aligns across 11 bases. This CDR3 is 20 amino acids long. In germline, CDR1 is MGHRA, CDR2 YSYEKL. With V trimmed by 1 base and J by 4 bases, 12 bases remained unmatched. This CDR3 reads CASSQVVVAGGRRGANVLTF. CDR3 nucleotide sequence: TGCGCCAGCAGCCAAGTGGTGGTAGCGGGAGGGCGTAGGGGGGCCAACGTCCTGACTTTC.

This chain joins TRBV13 and TRBJ1-4; D is unresolved. V shed 1 base and J shed 6 bases, with 12 bases lying between them. CDR1 is PRHDT, CDR2 FYEKMQ, per germline (reference sequence). This CDR3 comprises 15 residues. CDR3 residues: CASSLDISGDEKLFF. The DNA of the CDR3 is TGTGCCAGCAGCTTAGACATAAGCGGCGATGAAAAACTGTTTTTT.

The J gene is TRBJ1-1, the V gene TRBV5-1; D possibly corresponds to TRBD1 (5 bases). Trimming took off 1 base at V and 3 bases at J, with 10 bases between the two ends. CDR1 is SGHRS, CDR2 YFSETQ, per germline. CDR3 length: 14 residues. The CDR3 sequence: CASSLRGMDTEAFF. CDR3 nucleotides: TGCGCCAGCAGCTTGCGGGGGATGGACACTGAAGCTTTCTTT.

The genes are TRBV7-7 and TRBJ2-3; D may correspond to TRBD1 or TRBD2 (5 bases each). The CDR3 is made up of 13 amino acids. Trimming took 8 bases from V and 3 from J, leaving 12 bases between them. Germline V CDR1 and CDR2: SSHAT, FNYEAQ (reference sequence). The CDR3 DNA reads TGTGCCAGCGCTGGGGGAAGTACAGATACGCAGTATTTT. As protein: CASAGGSTDTQYF. The full variable domain, in which reference TRBV7-7 and TRBJ2-3 provide the parts outside the CDR3, is GAGVSQSPRYKVTKRGQDVTLRCDPISSHATLYWYQQALGQGPEFLTYFNYEAQPDKSGLPSDRFSAERPEGSISTLTIQRTEQRDSAMYRCASAGGSTDTQYFGPGTRLTVL.

This clone ranks as medium-sized. The chain employs TRBV10-3 and TRBJ2-3, with TRBD2 matching 12 bases. V lost 0 bases, J lost 2 bases, and 3 bases stayed unmatched. The CDR3 is 17 residues long. Germline CDR1 is ENHRY and CDR2 is SYGVKD. In nucleotides, the CDR3 is TGTGCCATCAGTGAGTCCCCTAGCGGGGGGGCCACAGATACGCAGTATTTT. Translation: CAISESPSGGATDTQYF.

In DNA, the CDR3 is TGTGCCACCGCCGATGTTGGAGGGACGACTGAAGCTTTCTTT. Protein product: CATADVGGTTEAFF. The chain combines TRBV19 with TRBJ1-1; the D gene is possibly TRBD1 (5 bases). Trimming left V 10 bases short and J 5 bases short, with 20 bases between. CDR3 length equals 14 residues. Per the germline V gene, CDR1 is LNHDA and CDR2 is SQIVND (reference sequence).

This rearrangement joins TRBV27 to TRBJ2-1; TRBD2 matches 10 bases. CDR3 length: 15 residues. V was pared by 6 bases and J by 5 bases, with 7 bases of the junction left unmatched. Germline V CDR1 and CDR2: MNHEY, SMNVEV (reference sequence). The CDR3 is CASRLAGGKNNEQFF. The CDR3 region has the DNA TGTGCCAGCAGATTAGCGGGAGGAAAGAACAATGAGCAGTTCTTC.

The chain carries TRBV5-1 and TRBJ1-6, with D tentatively TRBD1 (5 bases). Germline loops: CDR1 SGHRS, CDR2 YFSETQ. The CDR3 runs to 16 residues. Trimming cost V 0 bases and J 5 bases, with 12 bases left between them. The CDR3 coding sequence is TGCGCCAGCAGCTTGGAGCGAACGGACAATAATTCACCCCTCCACTTT. This translates into CASSLERTDNNSPLHF.

The rearrangement links TRBV5-8 to TRBJ2-3; maybe TRBD2 (7 bases). Deletions cut 1 base from V and 5 bases from J, with 17 bases between. The germline V gene encodes CDR1 SGHTS and CDR2 YDEGEE. This CDR3 is built from 16 residues. The CDR3 reads CASSLTRGAGGDTQYF. CDR3 DNA sequence: TGTGCCAGCAGCTTGACACGGGGGGCCGGAGGAGATACGCAGTATTTT. The full variable domain, completed using reference TRBV5-8 and TRBJ2-3, is EAGVTQSPTHLIKTRGQQATLRCSPISGHTSVYWYQQALGLGLQFLLWYDEGEERNRGNFPPRFSGRQFPNYSSELNVNALELEDSALYLCASSLTRGAGGDTQYFGPGTRLTVL.

This sequence joins TRBV19 and TRBJ1-1; TRBD1 agrees at 12 bases. Germline V gene data show CDR1 as LNHDA and CDR2 as SQIVND (reference sequence). The CDR3 extends over 15 amino acids. Unmatched junction bases numbered 8, after V lost 7 bases and J lost 5 bases. CDR3 coding DNA: TGTGCCAGTATGGGGGACAGGGGGCTATGGACTGAAGCTTTCTTT. Encoded protein: CASMGDRGLWTEAFF.

CDR3 bases: TGTGCCAGCAGCGTAGGGGTAGGCGGCTTTTATGAGCAGTTCTTC. It codes for CASSVGVGGFYEQFF. The chain has TRBV9 and TRBJ2-1; D is unclear. Trimming took off 0 bases at V and 8 bases at J, with 15 bases between the two ends. Germline V gene sequence: CDR1 SGDLS, CDR2 YYNGEE. The CDR3 loop spans 15 amino acids. Full variable domain (remainder filled in from reference TRBV9 and TRBJ2-1): DSGVTQTPKHLITATGQRVTLRCSPRSGDLSVYWYQQSLDQGLQFLIQYYNGEERAKGNILERFSAQQFPDLHSELNLSSLELGDSALYFCASSVGVGGFYEQFFGPGTRLTVL.

The gene calls are TRBV3-1 (or the pseudogene TRBV3-2) and TRBJ1-1; D is perhaps TRBD1 (6 bases). V was cut by 2 bases and J by 4 bases, with 8 bases left in between. CDR1 and CDR2 (germline): LGHDT, YNNKEL (reference sequence). This CDR3 is 13 amino acids long. CDR3 in amino acids: CASSQKGGTEAFF. In DNA form, the CDR3 reads TGTGCCAGCAGCCAAAAAGGGGGCACTGAAGCTTTCTTT.

The genes are TRBV6-5 and TRBJ2-5; D is possibly TRBD2 (6 bases). The CDR3 is 14 amino acids. V lost 8 bases, J lost 7 bases, and 20 bases lay in between. Germline CDR1 MNHEY, CDR2 SVGAGI. This CDR3 is CASGGMEGGRTQYF. CDR3 in DNA: TGTGCCAGCGGGGGGATGGAAGGAGGACGGACCCAGTACTTC.

The J gene is TRBJ2-2, the V gene TRBV3-1 (or the pseudogene TRBV3-2), with D uncertain. V was shortened by 3 bases and J by 0 bases, with 5 bases between the two germline ends. Per the germline V gene, CDR1 is LGHDT and CDR2 is YNNKEL (reference sequence). This CDR3 is built from 14 residues. The CDR3 reads CASSHRANTGELFF. The CDR3 DNA is TGTGCCAGCAGCCACAGAGCGAACACCGGGGAGCTGTTTTTT.

This sequence joins TRBV2 and TRBJ2-1; the D is unclear. The CDR3 is 12 residues long. With 5 bases removed from V and 5 bases from J, the gap between germline ends came to 7 bases. The germline gives CDR1 SNHLY, CDR2 FYNNEI. The CDR3 region is CASSLMDNEQFF. The CDR3, as DNA: TGTGCCAGCAGTCTTATGGACAATGAGCAGTTCTTC.

V gene TRBV5-1 combines with J gene TRBJ2-2; a weak D match, TRBD1 (6 bases). Trimming removed 6 bases at V and 6 bases at J, with 12 bases between. The CDR3 runs 13 residues. Germline-derived CDR1 and CDR2 are SGHRS and YFSETQ. In DNA form, the CDR3 reads TGCGCCAGCAATTTACAGGGTTCCGGGGAGCTGTTTTTT. Its translation is CASNLQGSGELFF.

V is TRBV7-9 and J is TRBJ2-5; no clear D gene. This CDR3 spans 14 amino acids. V was clipped by 1 base and J by 4 bases, with 10 bases between them. Germline-derived CDR1 and CDR2 are SEHNR and FQNEAQ (reference sequence). This CDR3 reads CASSLVPPRETQYF. The CDR3 coding sequence is TGTGCCAGCAGCTTAGTGCCCCCGCGAGAGACCCAGTACTTC.

The chain couples TRBV18 to TRBJ2-2; D perhaps matches TRBD2 (6 bases). The CDR3 has 15 amino acids. The V end lost 9 bases, the J end lost 4 bases, and 18 bases lay between the germline ends. CDR1 and CDR2 from the germline V gene are KGHSH and LQKENI. CDR3 DNA sequence: TGTGCCAGTCAACCGGGGGACGCCGGCACCGGGGAGCTGTTTTTT. Translated: CASQPGDAGTGELFF.

The chain couples TRBV5-1 to TRBJ2-3; perhaps TRBD2 as D (6 bases). The germline V gene encodes CDR1 SGHRS and CDR2 YFSETQ. This CDR3 spans 16 amino acids. V lost 4 bases and J 1 base, leaving 16 bases between the germline ends. CDR3 bases: TGCGCCAGCAGCCCGTCGGTAGTAGCGGGCACAGATACGCAGTATTTT. Encoded protein: CASSPSVVAGTDTQYF. Together with reference TRBV5-1 and TRBJ2-3, the CDR3 gives the full variable domain: KAGVTQTPRYLIKTRGQQVTLSCSPISGHRSVSWYQQTPGQGLQFLFEYFSETQRNKGNFPGRFSGRQFSNSRSEMNVSTLELGDSALYLCASSPSVVAGTDTQYFGPGTRLTVL.

The DNA for the CDR3 is TGTGCCAGCAAAAGACAGGGGCCTAGCAATCAGCCCCAGCATTTT. This encodes CASKRQGPSNQPQHF. The V call is TRBV2, the J call TRBJ1-5; 8 bases match TRBD1. V lost 7 bases and J lost 0; bases outside the gene matches: 5. The CDR3 is made up of 15 amino acids. Germline loops: CDR1 SNHLY, CDR2 FYNNEI.